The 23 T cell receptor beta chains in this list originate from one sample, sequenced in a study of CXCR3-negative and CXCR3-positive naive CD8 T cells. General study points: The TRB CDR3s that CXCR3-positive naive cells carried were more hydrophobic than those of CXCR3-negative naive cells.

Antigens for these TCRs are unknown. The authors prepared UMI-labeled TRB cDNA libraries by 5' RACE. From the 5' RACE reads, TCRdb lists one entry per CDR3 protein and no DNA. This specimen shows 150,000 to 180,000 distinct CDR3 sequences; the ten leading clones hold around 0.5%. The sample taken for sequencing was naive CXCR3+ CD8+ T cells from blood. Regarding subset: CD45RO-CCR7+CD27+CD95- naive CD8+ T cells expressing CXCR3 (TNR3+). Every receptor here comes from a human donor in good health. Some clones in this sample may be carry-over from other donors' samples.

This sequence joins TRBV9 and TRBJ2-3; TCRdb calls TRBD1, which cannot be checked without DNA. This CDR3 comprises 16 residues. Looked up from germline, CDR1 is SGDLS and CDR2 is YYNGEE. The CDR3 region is CASSPQGGPSPDTQYF.

The CDR3: CASSPLRNSYEQYF. V usage is TRBV28 and J usage is TRBJ2-7; as DNA is missing, the TRBD2 call by TCRdb cannot be tested. Germline V CDR1 and CDR2: MDHEN, SYDVKM. The CDR3 runs to 14 residues.

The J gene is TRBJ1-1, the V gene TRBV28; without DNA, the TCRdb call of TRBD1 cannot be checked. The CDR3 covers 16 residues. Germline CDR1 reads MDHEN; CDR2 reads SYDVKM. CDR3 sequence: CASSYRGMGLNTEAFF.

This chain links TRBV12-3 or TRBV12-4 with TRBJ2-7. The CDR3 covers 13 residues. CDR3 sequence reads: CASSRVSSYEQYF.

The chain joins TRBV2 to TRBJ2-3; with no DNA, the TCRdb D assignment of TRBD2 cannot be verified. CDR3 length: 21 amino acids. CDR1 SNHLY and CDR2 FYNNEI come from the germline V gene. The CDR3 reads CASSGASGPDRAWIGTDTQYF.

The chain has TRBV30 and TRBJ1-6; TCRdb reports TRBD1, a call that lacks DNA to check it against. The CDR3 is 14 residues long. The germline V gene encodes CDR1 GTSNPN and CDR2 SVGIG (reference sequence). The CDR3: CAWLPGTGKSPLHF.

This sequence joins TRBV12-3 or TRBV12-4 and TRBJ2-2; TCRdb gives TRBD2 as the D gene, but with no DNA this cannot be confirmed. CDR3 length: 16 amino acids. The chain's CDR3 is CASREGLAGAAGELFF.

The CDR3 loop reads CASSQDWGLAGVHEQFF. The gene calls are TRBV14 and TRBJ2-1; the TCRdb call, TRBD2, lacks DNA for checking. CDR3 size: 17 residues. CDR1 SGHDN and CDR2 FVKESK come from the germline V gene.

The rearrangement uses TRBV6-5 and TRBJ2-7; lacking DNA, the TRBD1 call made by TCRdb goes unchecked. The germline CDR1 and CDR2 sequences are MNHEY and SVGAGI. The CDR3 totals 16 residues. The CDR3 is CASSYSIGQASYEQYF.

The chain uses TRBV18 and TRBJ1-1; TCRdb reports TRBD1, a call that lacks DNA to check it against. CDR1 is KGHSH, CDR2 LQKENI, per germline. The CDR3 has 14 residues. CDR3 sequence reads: CASSPRDRFTEAFF.

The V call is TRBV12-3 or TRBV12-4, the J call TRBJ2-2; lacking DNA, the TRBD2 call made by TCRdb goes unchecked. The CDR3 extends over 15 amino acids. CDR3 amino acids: CASSPRPGSAGELFF.

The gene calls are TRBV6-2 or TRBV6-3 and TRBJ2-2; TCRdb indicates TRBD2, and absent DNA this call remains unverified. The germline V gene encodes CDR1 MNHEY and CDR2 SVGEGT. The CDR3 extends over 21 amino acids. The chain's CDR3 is CASSYSSPESPGLVHTGELFF.

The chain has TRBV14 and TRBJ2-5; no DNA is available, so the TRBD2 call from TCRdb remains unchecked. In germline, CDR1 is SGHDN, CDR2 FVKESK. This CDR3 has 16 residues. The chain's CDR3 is CASSQVFLGLGETQYF.

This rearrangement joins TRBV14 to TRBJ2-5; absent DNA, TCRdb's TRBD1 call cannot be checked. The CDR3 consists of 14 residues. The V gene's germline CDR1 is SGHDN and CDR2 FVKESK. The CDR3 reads CASSQKFREETQYF. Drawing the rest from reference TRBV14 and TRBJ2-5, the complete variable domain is EAGVTQFPSHSVIEKGQTVTLRCDPISGHDNLYWYRRVMGKEIKFLLHFVKESKQDESGMPNNRFLAERTGGTYSTLKVQPAELEDSGVYFCASSQKFREETQYFGPGTRLLVL.

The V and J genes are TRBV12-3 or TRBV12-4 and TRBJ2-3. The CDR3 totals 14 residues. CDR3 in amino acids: CASSPILESDTQYF.

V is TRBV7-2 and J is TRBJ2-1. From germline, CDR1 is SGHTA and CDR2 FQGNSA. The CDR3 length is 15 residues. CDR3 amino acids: CASSDVRRSYNEQFF.

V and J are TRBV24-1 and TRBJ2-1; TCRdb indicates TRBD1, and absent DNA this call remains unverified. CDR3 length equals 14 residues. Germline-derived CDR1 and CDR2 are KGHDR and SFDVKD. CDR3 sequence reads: CATSDFPQGNEQFF.

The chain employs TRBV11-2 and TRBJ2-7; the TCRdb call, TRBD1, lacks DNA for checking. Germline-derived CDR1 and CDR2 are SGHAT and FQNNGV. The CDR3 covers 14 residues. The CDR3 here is CASSSTGGLEEQYF.

CDR3: CASSFQAAHTGELFF. The chain joins TRBV28 to TRBJ2-2; TCRdb's D gene call, TRBD2, goes unchecked for lack of DNA. Germline assignment: CDR1 MDHEN and CDR2 SYDVKM. This CDR3 region has 15 residues.

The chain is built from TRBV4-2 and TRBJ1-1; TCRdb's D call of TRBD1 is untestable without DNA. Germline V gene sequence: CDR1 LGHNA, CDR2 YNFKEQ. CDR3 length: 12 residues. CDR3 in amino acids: CASSQRGDTAFF.

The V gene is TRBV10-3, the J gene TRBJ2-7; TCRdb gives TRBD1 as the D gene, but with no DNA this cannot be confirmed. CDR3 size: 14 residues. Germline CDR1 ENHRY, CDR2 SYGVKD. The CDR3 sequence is CAISDAGRRYEQYF.

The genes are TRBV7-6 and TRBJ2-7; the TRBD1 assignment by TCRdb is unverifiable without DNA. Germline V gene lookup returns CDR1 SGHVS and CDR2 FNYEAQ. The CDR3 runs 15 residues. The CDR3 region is CASSLAPGQTYEQYF. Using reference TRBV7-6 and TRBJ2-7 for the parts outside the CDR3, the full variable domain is GAGVSQSPRYKVTKRGQDVALRCDPISGHVSLYWYRQALGQGPEFLTYFNYEAQQDKSGLPNDRFSAERPEGSISTLTIQRTEQRDSAMYRCASSLAPGQTYEQYFGPGTRLTVT.

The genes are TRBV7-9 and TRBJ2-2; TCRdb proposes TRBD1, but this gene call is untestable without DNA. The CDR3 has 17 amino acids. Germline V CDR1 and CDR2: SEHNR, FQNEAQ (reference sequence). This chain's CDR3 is CANLPREGQMNTGELFF. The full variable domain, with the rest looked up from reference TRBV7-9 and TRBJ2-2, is DTGVSQNPRHKITKRGQNVTFRCDPISEHNRLYWYRQTLGQGPEFLTYFQNEAQLEKSRLLSDRFSAERPKGSFSTLEIQRTEQGDSAMYLCANLPREGQMNTGELFFGEGSRLTVL.